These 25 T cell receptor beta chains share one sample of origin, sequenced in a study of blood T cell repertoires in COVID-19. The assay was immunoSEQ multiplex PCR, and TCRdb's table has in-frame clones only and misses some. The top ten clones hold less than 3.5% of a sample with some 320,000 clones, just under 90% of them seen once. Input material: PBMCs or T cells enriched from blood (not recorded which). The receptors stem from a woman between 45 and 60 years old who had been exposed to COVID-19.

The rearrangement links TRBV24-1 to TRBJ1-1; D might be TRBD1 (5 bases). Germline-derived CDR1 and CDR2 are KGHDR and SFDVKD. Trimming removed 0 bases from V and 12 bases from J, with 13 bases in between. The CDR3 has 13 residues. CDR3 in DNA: TGTGCCACCAGTGATTTGGGGACGGGGGGTACTTTCTTT. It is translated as CATSDLGTGGTFF.

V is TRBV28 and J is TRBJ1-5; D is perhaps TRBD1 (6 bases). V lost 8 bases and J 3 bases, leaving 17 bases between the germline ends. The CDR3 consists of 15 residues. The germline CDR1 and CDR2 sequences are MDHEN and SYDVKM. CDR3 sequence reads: CASGRGGADNQPQHF. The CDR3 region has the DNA TGTGCCAGCGGACGTGGGGGGGCGGACAATCAGCCCCAGCATTTT.

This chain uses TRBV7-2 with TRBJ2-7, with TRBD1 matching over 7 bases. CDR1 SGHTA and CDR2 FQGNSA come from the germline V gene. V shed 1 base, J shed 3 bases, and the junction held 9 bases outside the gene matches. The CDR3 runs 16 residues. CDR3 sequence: CASSLETQGGNYEQYF. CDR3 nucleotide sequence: TGTGCCAGCAGCTTAGAGACCCAAGGGGGCAACTACGAGCAGTACTTC.

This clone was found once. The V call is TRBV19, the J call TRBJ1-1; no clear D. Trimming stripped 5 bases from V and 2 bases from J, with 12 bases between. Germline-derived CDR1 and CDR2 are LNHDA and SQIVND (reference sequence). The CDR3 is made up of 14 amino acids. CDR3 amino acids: CASSPRTENTEAFF. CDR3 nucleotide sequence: TGTGCCAGTAGTCCGCGGACTGAAAACACTGAAGCTTTCTTT.

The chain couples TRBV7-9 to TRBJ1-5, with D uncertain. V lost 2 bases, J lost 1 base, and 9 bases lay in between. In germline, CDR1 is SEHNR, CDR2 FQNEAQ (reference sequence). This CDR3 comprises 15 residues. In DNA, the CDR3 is TGTGCCAGCAGCTTACGGGTGGAGAGCAATCAGCCCCAGCATTTT. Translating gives CASSLRVESNQPQHF.

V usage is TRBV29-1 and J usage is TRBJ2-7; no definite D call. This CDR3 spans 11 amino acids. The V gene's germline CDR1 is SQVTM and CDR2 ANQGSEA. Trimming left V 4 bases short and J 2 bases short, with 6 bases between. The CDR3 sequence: CSVGVPYEQYF. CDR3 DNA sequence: TGCAGCGTTGGAGTTCCCTACGAGCAGTACTTC.

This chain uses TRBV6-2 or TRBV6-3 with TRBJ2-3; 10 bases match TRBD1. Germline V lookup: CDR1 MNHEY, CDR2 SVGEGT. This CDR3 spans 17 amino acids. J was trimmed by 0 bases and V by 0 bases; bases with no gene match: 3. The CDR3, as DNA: TGTGCCAGCAGTTACTCGACAGGGGGCCCTAGCACAGATACGCAGTATTTT. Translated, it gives CASSYSTGGPSTDTQYF.

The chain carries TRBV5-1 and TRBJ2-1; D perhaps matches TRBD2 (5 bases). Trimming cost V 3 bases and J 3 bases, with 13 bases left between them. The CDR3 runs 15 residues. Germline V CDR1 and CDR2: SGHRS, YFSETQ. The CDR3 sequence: CASSSAPGYYNEQFF. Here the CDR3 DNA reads TGCGCCAGCAGCTCTGCTCCGGGATACTACAATGAGCAGTTCTTC.

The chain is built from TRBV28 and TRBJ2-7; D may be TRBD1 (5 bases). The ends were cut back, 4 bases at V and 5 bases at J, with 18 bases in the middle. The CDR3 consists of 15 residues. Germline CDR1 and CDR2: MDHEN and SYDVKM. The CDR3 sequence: CASSSQDTRLDEQYF. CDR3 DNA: TGTGCCAGCAGTTCCCAGGACACCCGCTTGGACGAGCAGTACTTC.

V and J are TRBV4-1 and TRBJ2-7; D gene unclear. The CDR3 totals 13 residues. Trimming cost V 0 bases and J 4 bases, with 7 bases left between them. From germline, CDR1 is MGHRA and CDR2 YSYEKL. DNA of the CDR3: TGCGCCAGCAGCCAAGATTTCTTTTACGAGCAGTACTTC. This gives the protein CASSQDFFYEQYF.

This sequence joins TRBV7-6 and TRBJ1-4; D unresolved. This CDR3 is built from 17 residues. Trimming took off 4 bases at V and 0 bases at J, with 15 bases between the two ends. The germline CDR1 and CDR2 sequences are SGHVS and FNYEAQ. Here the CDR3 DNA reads TGTGCCAGCAGCTCCAGTCTTGAGGTTGCAACTAATGAAAAACTGTTTTTT. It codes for CASSSSLEVATNEKLFF.

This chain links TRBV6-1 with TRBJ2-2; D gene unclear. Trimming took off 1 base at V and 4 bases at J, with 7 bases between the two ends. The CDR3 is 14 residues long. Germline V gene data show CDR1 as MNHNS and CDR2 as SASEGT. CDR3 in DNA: TGTGCCAGCAGTGAAGTTATAGCCACCGGGGAGCTGTTTTTT. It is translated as CASSEVIATGELFF.

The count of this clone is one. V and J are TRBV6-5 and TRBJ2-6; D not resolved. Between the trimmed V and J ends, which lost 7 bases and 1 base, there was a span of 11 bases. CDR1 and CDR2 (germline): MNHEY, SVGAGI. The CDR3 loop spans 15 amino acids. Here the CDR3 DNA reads TGTGCCAGCACGTTTGCGTCATCTGGGGCCAACGTCCTGACTTTC. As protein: CASTFASSGANVLTF.

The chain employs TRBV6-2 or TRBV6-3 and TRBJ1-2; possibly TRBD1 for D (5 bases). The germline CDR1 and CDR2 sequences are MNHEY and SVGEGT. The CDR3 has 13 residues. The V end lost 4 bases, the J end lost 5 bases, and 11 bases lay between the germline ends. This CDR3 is CASSSVDRYGYTF. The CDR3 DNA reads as TGTGCCAGCAGTTCGGTTGACAGATATGGCTACACCTTC.

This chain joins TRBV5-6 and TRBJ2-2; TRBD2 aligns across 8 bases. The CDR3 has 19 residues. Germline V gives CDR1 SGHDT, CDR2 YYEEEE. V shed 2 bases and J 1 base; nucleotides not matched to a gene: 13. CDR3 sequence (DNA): TGTGCCAGCAGCTTTAGATACAGCGGGGGTCCTCGGAACACCGGGGAGCTGTTTTTT. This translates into CASSFRYSGGPRNTGELFF.

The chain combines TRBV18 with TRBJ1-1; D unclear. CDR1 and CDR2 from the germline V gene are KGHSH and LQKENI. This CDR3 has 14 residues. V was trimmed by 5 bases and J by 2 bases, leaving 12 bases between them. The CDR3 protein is CASSDFTSNTEAFF. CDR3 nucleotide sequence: TGTGCCAGCTCAGACTTCACCTCTAACACTGAAGCTTTCTTT.

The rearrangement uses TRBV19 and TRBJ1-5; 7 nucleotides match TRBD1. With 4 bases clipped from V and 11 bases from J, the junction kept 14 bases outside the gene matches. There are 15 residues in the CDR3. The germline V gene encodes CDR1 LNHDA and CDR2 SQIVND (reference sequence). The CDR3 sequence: CASSTGQARGGSQHF. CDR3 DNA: TGTGCCAGTAGTACAGGACAGGCGAGAGGGGGATCCCAGCATTTT. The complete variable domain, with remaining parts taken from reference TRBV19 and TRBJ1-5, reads DGGITQSPKYLFRKEGQNVTLSCEQNLNHDAMYWYRQDPGQGLRLIYYSQIVNDFQKGDIAEGYSVSREKKESFPLTVTSAQKNPTAFYLCASSTGQARGGSQHFGDGTRLSIL.

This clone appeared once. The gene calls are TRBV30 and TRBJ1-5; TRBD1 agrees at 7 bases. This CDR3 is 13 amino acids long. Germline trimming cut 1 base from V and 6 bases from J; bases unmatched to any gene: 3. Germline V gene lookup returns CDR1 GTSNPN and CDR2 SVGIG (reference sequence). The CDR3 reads CAWSDRGSQPQHF. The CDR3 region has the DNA TGTGCCTGGAGTGACAGGGGATCTCAGCCCCAGCATTTT.

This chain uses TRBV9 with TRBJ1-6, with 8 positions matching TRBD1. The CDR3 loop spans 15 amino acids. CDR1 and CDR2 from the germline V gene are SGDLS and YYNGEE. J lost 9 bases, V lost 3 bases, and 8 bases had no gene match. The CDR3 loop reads CASSGLGQAGSPLHF. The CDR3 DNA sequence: TGTGCCAGCAGCGGCTTGGGACAGGCAGGTTCACCCCTCCACTTT.

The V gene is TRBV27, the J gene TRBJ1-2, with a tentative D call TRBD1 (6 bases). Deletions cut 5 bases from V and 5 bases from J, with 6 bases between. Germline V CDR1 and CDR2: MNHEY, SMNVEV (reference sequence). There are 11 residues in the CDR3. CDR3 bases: TGTGCCAGCAGTCAGGGGTATGGCTACACCTTC. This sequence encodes CASSQGYGYTF.

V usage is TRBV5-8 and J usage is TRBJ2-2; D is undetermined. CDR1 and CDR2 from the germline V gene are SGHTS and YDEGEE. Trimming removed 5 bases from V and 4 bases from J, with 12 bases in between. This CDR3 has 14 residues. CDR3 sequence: CASRIRVSTGELFF. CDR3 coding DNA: TGTGCCAGCAGAATCCGGGTCTCCACCGGGGAGCTGTTTTTT.

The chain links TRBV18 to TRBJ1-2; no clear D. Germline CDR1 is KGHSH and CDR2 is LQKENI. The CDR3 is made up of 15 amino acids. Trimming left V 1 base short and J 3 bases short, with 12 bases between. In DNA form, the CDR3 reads TGTGCCAGCTCACCACTCGGCAGCGTGGACTATGGCTACACCTTC. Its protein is CASSPLGSVDYGYTF. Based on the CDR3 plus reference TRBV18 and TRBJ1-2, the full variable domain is NAGVMQNPRHLVRRRGQEARLRCSPMKGHSHVYWYRQLPEEGLKFMVYLQKENIIDESGMPKERFSAEFPKEGPSILRIQQVVRGDSAAYFCASSPLGSVDYGYTFGSGTRLTVV.

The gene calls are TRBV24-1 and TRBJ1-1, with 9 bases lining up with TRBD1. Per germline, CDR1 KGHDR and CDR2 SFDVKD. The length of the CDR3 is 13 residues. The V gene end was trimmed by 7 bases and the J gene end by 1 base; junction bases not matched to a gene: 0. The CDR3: CATRGQGNTEAFF. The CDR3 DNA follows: TGTGCCACCAGGGGACAGGGGAACACTGAAGCTTTCTTT.

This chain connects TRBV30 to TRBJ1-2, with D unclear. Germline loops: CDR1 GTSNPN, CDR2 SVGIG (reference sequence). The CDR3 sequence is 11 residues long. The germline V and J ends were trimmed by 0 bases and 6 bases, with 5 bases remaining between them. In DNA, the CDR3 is TGTGCCTGGAGTGTAAGCCATGGCTACACCTTC. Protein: CAWSVSHGYTF.

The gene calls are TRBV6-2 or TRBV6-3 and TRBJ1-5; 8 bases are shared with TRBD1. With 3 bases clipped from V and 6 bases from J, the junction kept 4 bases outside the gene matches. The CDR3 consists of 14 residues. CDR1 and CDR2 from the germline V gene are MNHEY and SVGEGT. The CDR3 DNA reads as TGTGCCAGCAGTTATGAACAGGGGGGTCAGCCCCAGCATTTT. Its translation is CASSYEQGGQPQHF.